The 30 T cell receptor beta chains presented below share a single source sample, sequenced in a study of post-analysis software for immune sequencing data. Study outcomes and limitations: TRBV5-6, TRBV5-1 and TRBV20-1 belonged to a set of five TRBV segments that were more frequent in patients than controls.

These receptors lack a known antigen. Included in the TCR beta cDNA libraries were unique molecular identifiers. TCRdb fed the PCR reads into MiXCR, producing one record per CDR3 protein. The data show 700,000 to 900,000 distinct CDR3 sequences, with more than 45% seen just once and over 4.5% held by the top ten. Sequenced input: blood. These receptors originate from a girl aged 5-17 years with multiple sclerosis.

CDR3 DNA: TGTGCCAGCAGCCCGGATGGGCCACAGGGCGGGAGTTATGGCTACACCTTC. It encodes CASSPDGPQGGSYGYTF. This chain joins TRBV4-2 and TRBJ1-2, with D maybe TRBD1 (6 bases). CDR1 is LGHNA and CDR2 is YNFKEQ in the germline V gene. The length of the CDR3 is 17 residues. With 4 bases removed from V and 5 bases from J, the gap between germline ends came to 23 bases.

The chain couples TRBV20-1 to TRBJ2-3; D might be TRBD2 (5 bases). The germline V gene encodes CDR1 DFQATT and CDR2 SNEGSKA (reference sequence). Trimming pared 6 bases from V and 4 bases from J, leaving 17 bases between. This CDR3 contains 14 residues. The CDR3 loop reads CSARTPQRADTQYF. The DNA for the CDR3 is TGCAGTGCCAGGACTCCACAACGGGCAGATACGCAGTATTTT.

The rearrangement joins TRBV5-5 to TRBJ2-2; D ambiguous. V shed 0 bases and J shed 0 bases, with 9 bases lying between them. The germline gives CDR1 SGHKS, CDR2 YYEKEE (reference sequence). The CDR3 is made up of 16 amino acids. CDR3 amino acids: CASSLVGRTNTGELFF. The CDR3 DNA follows: TGTGCCAGCAGCTTGGTGGGCCGTACGAACACCGGGGAGCTGTTTTTT.

This rearrangement joins TRBV5-1 to TRBJ2-1; D gene uncertain. Deletions cut 2 bases from V and 0 bases from J, with 9 bases between. CDR3 length equals 15 residues. Germline lookup yields CDR1 SGHRS and CDR2 YFSETQ. CDR3 bases: TGCGCCAGCAGCTTCGAACAGCTCTCCTACAATGAGCAGTTCTTC. It specifies CASSFEQLSYNEQFF.

V is TRBV10-2 and J is TRBJ2-3; D is possibly TRBD2 (5 bases). This CDR3 region has 15 residues. V lost 3 bases to trimming and J lost 6 bases, with 16 bases between them. Looked up from germline, CDR1 is WSHSY and CDR2 is SAAADI. The CDR3 DNA is TGCGCCAGCAGTGAACTTGTGGGAGAGAGTGATACGCAGTATTTT. Translating gives CASSELVGESDTQYF.

The V call is TRBV5-6, the J call TRBJ2-5; D not certain. The end of the DNA aligns better with TRBJ2-7, so the J call may be wrong. This CDR3 has 12 amino acids. Germline V lookup: CDR1 SGHDT, CDR2 YYEEEE. CDR3 sequence reads: CASSTRLYEQYF. CDR3 nucleotide sequence: TGTGCCAGCAGCACCCGTCTGTACGAGCAGTACTTC.

The V and J genes are TRBV5-1 and TRBJ1-1; 8 bases agree with TRBD1. The CDR3 spans 15 residues. CDR1 and CDR2 from the germline V gene are SGHRS and YFSETQ. Trimming removed 6 bases from V and 4 bases from J; junction bases left unmatched: 11. The CDR3 DNA follows: TGCGCCAGCAACCTTGGACCAACAGGGGGCACTGAAGCTTTCTTT. Translated, it gives CASNLGPTGGTEAFF.

The chain carries TRBV4-3 and TRBJ2-5; TRBD2 matches at 9 bases. The CDR3 is 15 residues long. Trimming took 0 bases from V and 3 from J; bases not matched to a gene: 2. Germline CDR1 LGHNA, CDR2 YSLEER. The CDR3 reads CASSQEGGREETQYF. The CDR3 nucleotides are TGCGCCAGCAGCCAAGAAGGCGGGAGGGAAGAGACCCAGTACTTC.

This clonotype showed up just a few times. V usage is TRBV3-1 and J usage is TRBJ2-4, with 7 positions matching TRBD2. The DNA end is more similar to TRBJ2-7, so the J call may be wrong. Per the germline V gene, CDR1 is LGHDT and CDR2 is YNNKEL (reference sequence). There are 14 residues in the CDR3. DNA of the CDR3: TGTGCCAGCAGCCCCTCGGGACTACACTACGAGCAGTACTTC. It specifies CASSPSGLHYEQYF.

This clonotype has only a few counts. CDR3 DNA sequence: TGCAGCGTTGAGCAGAGAGATGGCTACACCTTC. Protein product: CSVEQRDGYTF. V gene TRBV29-1 combines with J gene TRBJ1-2, with D unresolved. Germline CDR1 reads SQVTM; CDR2 reads ANQGSEA. The CDR3 length is 11 residues. V was trimmed by 3 bases and J by 6 bases, leaving 8 bases between them.

The rearrangement links TRBV20-1 to TRBJ1-2; TRBD1 aligns across 7 bases. CDR1 is DFQATT, CDR2 SNEGSKA, per germline (reference sequence). With 6 bases clipped from V and 3 bases from J, the junction kept 10 bases outside the gene matches. This CDR3 is built from 14 residues. CDR3 sequence reads: CSAEGGQIYYGYTF. The CDR3 DNA is TGCAGTGCGGAGGGGGGACAGATTTACTATGGCTACACCTTC.

In regard to this clonotype: One junction end disagrees with the germline gene, perhaps due to a read error. V is TRBV20-1 and J is TRBJ2-3; TRBD2 agrees at 11 bases. Germline CDR1 reads DFQATT; CDR2 reads SNEGSKA (reference sequence). The CDR3 covers 14 residues. The CDR3: CSAPTSGNTDMQYF. Written as DNA, the CDR3 is TGCAGTGCCCCGACTAGCGGGAATACAGATATGCAGTATTTT.

V is TRBV24-1 and J is TRBJ2-1; TRBD1 matches 10 bases. With V trimmed by 5 bases and J by 5 bases, 5 bases remained unmatched. Germline CDR1 is KGHDR and CDR2 is SFDVKD. The CDR3 totals 15 residues. The CDR3 DNA is TGTGCCACCAGTGCCCTGGGGACAGGGGACAATGAGCAGTTCTTC. The encoded protein is CATSALGTGDNEQFF.

This chain connects TRBV10-3 to TRBJ1-2; D remains ambiguous. Trimming stripped 4 bases from V and 4 bases from J, with 7 bases between. The V gene's germline CDR1 is ENHRY and CDR2 SYGVKD. The CDR3 has 12 residues. For the CDR3, the DNA is TGTGCCATCAGTGGGCGGCCCTATGGCTACACCTTC. Its protein is CAISGRPYGYTF.

This clonotype was seen only a few times. This sequence joins TRBV6-6 and TRBJ2-3; a weak D match, TRBD2 (5 bases). V was cut by 0 bases and J by 5 bases, with 9 bases left in between. The CDR3 loop spans 14 amino acids. Germline V gene data show CDR1 as MNHNY and CDR2 as SVGAGI (reference sequence). The CDR3 sequence: CASSYSGSVDTQYF. DNA for the CDR3: TGTGCCAGCAGTTACTCGGGGAGCGTAGATACGCAGTATTTT.

In its sample, this clonotype was seen a few times. The V and J genes are TRBV6-5 and TRBJ2-4; 11 bases are a match to TRBD2. The DNA end lines up better with TRBJ2-7; the J call may be wrong. Germline assignment: CDR1 MNHEY and CDR2 SVGAGI. This CDR3 is 15 amino acids long. The CDR3 region has the DNA TGTGCCAGCAGTTACCTATCTAGCGGGAGGTCCGAGCAGTACTTC. Translated, it gives CASSYLSSGRSEQYF.

Regarding this clonotype: Without the conserved terminal phenylalanine or tryptophan, this CDR3 likely stems from a read error. The chain couples TRBV7-9 to TRBJ1-2; 11 bases match TRBD1. Trimming removed 4 bases from V and 6 bases from J; junction bases left unmatched: 1. The CDR3 length is 13 residues. CDR1 is SEHNR, CDR2 FQNEAQ, per germline (reference sequence). CDR3 sequence (DNA): TGTGCCAGCAGCTGGGGACAGGGGGATGGCTACACCCTC. Its protein product is CASSWGQGDGYTL.

V gene TRBV10-3 combines with J gene TRBJ2-3; weak D call: TRBD2 (6 bases). Deletions cut 6 bases from V and 4 bases from J, with 14 bases between. There are 14 residues in the CDR3. Per germline, CDR1 ENHRY and CDR2 SYGVKD. CDR3 residues: CAIRTIAGPDTQYF. The CDR3 nucleotides read TGTGCCATCAGGACGATCGCGGGACCAGATACGCAGTATTTT.

J is TRBJ1-2 and V is TRBV20-1; D is uncertain. Per germline, CDR1 DFQATT and CDR2 SNEGSKA (reference sequence). CDR3 size: 13 residues. The V and J ends lost 3 bases and 8 bases respectively, with 16 bases between them. For the CDR3, the DNA is TGCAGTGCTAGGCAGACGGGCCGAGGGGGCTACACCTTC. This gives the protein CSARQTGRGGYTF.

The rearrangement uses TRBV11-3 and TRBJ2-1, with 9 positions matching TRBD2. Germline CDR1 and CDR2: SGHNT and YENEEA. This CDR3 comprises 16 residues. Unmatched junction bases numbered 11, after V lost 3 bases and J lost 8 bases. The CDR3 sequence: CASSFGAGGREYEQFF. CDR3 coding DNA: TGTGCCAGCAGCTTTGGGGCTGGCGGGAGGGAGTATGAGCAGTTCTTC.

This chain connects TRBV7-6 to TRBJ1-4; D perhaps matches TRBD1 (6 bases). CDR3 length: 15 residues. CDR1 and CDR2 from the germline V gene are SGHVS and FNYEAQ. V dropped 5 bases and J dropped 3 bases, with 13 bases sitting between them. The CDR3 DNA follows: TGTGCCAGCAGCCCCCGGACAGCCTCTAATGAAAAACTGTTTTTT. This encodes CASSPRTASNEKLFF.

This rearrangement joins TRBV27 to TRBJ1-5; maybe TRBD1 (6 bases). From germline, CDR1 is MNHEY and CDR2 SMNVEV (reference sequence). Trimming shortened V by 0 bases and J by 2 bases, and 11 bases separated the two germline ends. The CDR3 runs to 16 residues. The CDR3 reads CASSLSGGAGNQPQHF. In DNA form, the CDR3 reads TGTGCCAGCAGTTTATCAGGGGGGGCCGGCAATCAGCCCCAGCATTTT.

This clonotype was detected once. Since a much larger clone is just one base distant, this may be a read error. The chain joins TRBV4-2 to TRBJ2-6, with D possibly being TRBD1 (6 bases). Germline V gene lookup returns CDR1 LGHNA and CDR2 YNFKEQ. This CDR3 spans 22 amino acids. V lost 7 bases and J 5 bases, leaving 36 bases between the germline ends. DNA of the CDR3: TGTGCCAGCACCCATCCGGGACACACGCTTTCCTTGCCCGCTTCTAGGGCCAACGTCCTGACTTTC. Amino acid sequence: CASTHPGHTLSLPASRANVLTF.

The V gene is TRBV12-3 or TRBV12-4, the J gene TRBJ2-1; D possibly corresponds to TRBD1 (6 bases). V was shortened by 0 bases and J by 3 bases, with 18 bases between the two germline ends. CDR3 size: 18 residues. The CDR3: CASSLARAGAFGYNEQFF. The DNA of the CDR3 is TGTGCCAGCAGTTTAGCGCGGGCAGGGGCTTTTGGCTACAATGAGCAGTTCTTC.

The J gene is TRBJ2-7, the V gene TRBV20-1; TRBD1 might be the D (6 bases). V dropped 4 bases and J dropped 4 bases, with 20 bases sitting between them. The CDR3 is made up of 15 amino acids. Germline CDR1 reads DFQATT; CDR2 reads SNEGSKA (reference sequence). The CDR3, as DNA: TGCAGTGCTACTACACCGGGACAACAAAGATACGAGCAGTACTTC. Protein sequence: CSATTPGQQRYEQYF.

The V call is TRBV4-1, the J call TRBJ1-1; D perhaps matches TRBD1 (6 bases). This CDR3 is built from 15 residues. Trimming pared 6 bases from V and 5 bases from J, leaving 19 bases between. Germline V lookup: CDR1 MGHRA, CDR2 YSYEKL. In DNA form, the CDR3 reads TGCGCCAGCAGACTGAGCCCAGGGGCGGTAACTGAAGCTTTCTTT. Translating gives CASRLSPGAVTEAFF.

The chain couples TRBV27 to TRBJ2-1; D remains ambiguous. Germline CDR1 reads MNHEY; CDR2 reads SMNVEV (reference sequence). Trimming cost V 6 bases and J 8 bases, with 17 bases left between them. The CDR3 totals 14 residues. In DNA form, the CDR3 reads TGTGCCAGCAGGTTACAGCAGTCCGGCCATGAGCAGTTCTTC. Residues: CASRLQQSGHEQFF.

The rearrangement links TRBV29-1 to TRBJ2-7; D not certain. TRBJ2-4 matches the DNA end more closely, so the J call is doubtful. Germline values: CDR1 SQVTM, CDR2 ANQGSEA. CDR3 length: 15 residues. In DNA form, the CDR3 reads TGCAGCGTTGAAGATACGAGGCAGACCCTAAACATTCAGTACTTC. Residues: CSVEDTRQTLNIQYF.

The chain employs TRBV7-9 and TRBJ2-7; possible D gene TRBD1, 6 bases. The CDR3 spans 16 residues. The germline V gene has CDR1 SEHNR and CDR2 FQNEAQ (reference sequence). V was clipped by 5 bases and J by 0 bases, with 17 bases between them. CDR3 in amino acids: CASSAPGQGNSYEQYF. The DNA for the CDR3 is TGTGCCAGCAGCGCACCGGGACAAGGGAACTCCTACGAGCAGTACTTC.

The rearrangement links TRBV28 to TRBJ2-5; 11 nucleotides agree with TRBD1. Germline CDR1 reads MDHEN; CDR2 reads SYDVKM. This CDR3 is 15 amino acids long. Losses at the gene ends were 6 bases for V and 11 bases for J; bases not matched to a gene: 14. The CDR3 is CASRPSGQGAGEQYF. The CDR3 bases are TGTGCCAGCAGACCAAGCGGACAGGGGGCGGGTGAGCAGTACTTC. The full variable domain, its missing parts supplied by reference TRBV28 and TRBJ2-5, is DVKVTQSSRYLVKRTGEKVFLECVQDMDHENMFWYRQDPGLGLRLIYFSYDVKMKEKGDIPEGYSVSREKKERFSLILESASTNQTSMYLCASRPSGQGAGEQYFGPGTRLLVL.